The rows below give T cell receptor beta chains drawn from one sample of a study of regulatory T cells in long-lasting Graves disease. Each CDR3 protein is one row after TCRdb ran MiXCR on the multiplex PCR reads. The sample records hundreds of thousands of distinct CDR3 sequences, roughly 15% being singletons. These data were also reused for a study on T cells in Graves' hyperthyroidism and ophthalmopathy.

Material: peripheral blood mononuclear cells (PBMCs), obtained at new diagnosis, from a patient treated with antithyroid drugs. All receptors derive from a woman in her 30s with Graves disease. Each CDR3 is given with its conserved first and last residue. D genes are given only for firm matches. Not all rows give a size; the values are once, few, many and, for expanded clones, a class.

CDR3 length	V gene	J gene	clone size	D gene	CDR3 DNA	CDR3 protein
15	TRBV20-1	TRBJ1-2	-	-	TGCAGTGCTAGAGACGGACAGCCTGGCTCCTATGGCTACACCTTC	CSARDGQPGSYGYTF
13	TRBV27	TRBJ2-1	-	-	TGTGCCAGCAGTTTATTCCGGGGCTATGAGCAGTTCTTC	CASSLFRGYEQFF
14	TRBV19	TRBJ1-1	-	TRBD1	TGTGCCAGTAGAGGACAGGGGACGAACACTGAAGCTTTCTTT	CASRGQGTNTEAFF
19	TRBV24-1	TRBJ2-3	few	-	TGTGCCACCAGTGATTTCTCCTCGCGGGCACAGAGTGGGACAGATACGCAGTATTTT	CATSDFSSRAQSGTDTQYF
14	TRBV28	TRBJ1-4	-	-	TGTGCCAGCAGAGGAGGGGTTCCGAATGAAAAACTGTTTTTT	CASRGGVPNEKLFF
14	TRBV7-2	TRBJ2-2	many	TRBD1	TGTGCCAGCAGGACAGGGGCGAACACCGGGGAGCTGTTTTTT	CASRTGANTGELFF
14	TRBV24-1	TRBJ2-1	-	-	TGTGCCACCAGTGATTTGACCCGGGCCAATGAGCAGTTCTTC	CATSDLTRANEQFF
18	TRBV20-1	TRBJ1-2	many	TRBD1	TGCAGTGCTAGAGTTCGCCCCCAGACAGGACAGGGGGCGCAAATCTGCACCTTC	CSARVRPQTGQGAQICTF
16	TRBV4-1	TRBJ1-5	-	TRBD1	TGCGCCAGCAGCCAAGGGGTAGGACAGGGAAGTCAGCCCCAGCATTTT	CASSQGVGQGSQPQHF
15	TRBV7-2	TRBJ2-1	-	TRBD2	TGTGCCAGCACCATAAGCGGGAGCCTTCGGAATGAGCAGTTCTTC	CASTISGSLRNEQFF
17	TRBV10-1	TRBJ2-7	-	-	TGCGCCAGCCACCAGGAGCCAGGACACTTAAGCTCCTACGAGCAGTACTTC	CASHQEPGHLSSYEQYF
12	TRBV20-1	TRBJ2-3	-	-	TGCAGCGGCGAGGGCCTCACAGATACGCAGTATTTT	CSGEGLTDTQYF
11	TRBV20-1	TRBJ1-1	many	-	TGCAGTGCTCCTTTGAACACTGAAGCTTTCTTT	CSAPLNTEAFF
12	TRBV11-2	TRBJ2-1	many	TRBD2	TGTGCCAGCAGCTTTACGGGGGGGGAGCAGTTCTTC	CASSFTGGEQFF
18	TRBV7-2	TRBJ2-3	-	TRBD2	TGTGCCAGCAGGCCAGTAGCGGGAGGTTTAGGGACCACAGATACGCAGTATTTT	CASRPVAGGLGTTDTQYF
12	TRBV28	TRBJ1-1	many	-	TGTGCCAGCAAAGTCCAGGACAGAGAAGCTTTCTTT	CASKVQDREAFF
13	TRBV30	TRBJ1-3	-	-	TGTGCCTGGCGGGGGGGGGCTGGAAACACCATATATTTT	CAWRGGAGNTIYF
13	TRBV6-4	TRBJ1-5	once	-	TGTGCCAGCAGTGACCGCCCCAGTCAGCCCCAGCATTTT	CASSDRPSQPQHF
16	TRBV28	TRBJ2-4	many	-	TGTGCCAGCAGCCCAGGGCTAAATTTAGCCAAAAACATTCAGTACTTC	CASSPGLNLAKNIQYF
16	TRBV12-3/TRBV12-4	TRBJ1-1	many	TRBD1	TGTGCCAGCAGTTTACCCGGACAGGGGAGGAACACTGAAGCTTTCTTT	CASSLPGQGRNTEAFF
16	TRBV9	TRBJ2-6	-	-	TGTGCCAGCAGCGGGAAACAGGGATCGGGGGCCAACGTCCTGACTTTC	CASSGKQGSGANVLTF
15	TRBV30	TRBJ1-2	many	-	TGTGCCTGGAGTGTATACGGGGGCAGAGCCTATGGCTACACCTTC	CAWSVYGGRAYGYTF
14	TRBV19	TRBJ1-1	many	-	TGTGCCAGTAGGCTACGGGAGGTGAACACTGAAGCTTTCTTT	CASRLREVNTEAFF
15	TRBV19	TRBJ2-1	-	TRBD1	TGTGCCAGTAGTATCGGGACAGACGACTACAATGAGCAGTTCTTC	CASSIGTDDYNEQFF
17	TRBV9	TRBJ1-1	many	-	TGTGCCAGCAGCTCGCACCCCGGTGGGACTGCGGGGACTGAAGCTTTCTTT	CASSSHPGGTAGTEAFF
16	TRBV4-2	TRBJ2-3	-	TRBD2	TGTGCCAGCAGCCAAGATGGGACTAGCAGCACAGATACGCAGTATTTT	CASSQDGTSSTDTQYF
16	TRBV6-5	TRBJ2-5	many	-	TGTGCCAGCAGTTACTCCAGTTACAGGGCCCAAGAGACCCAGTACTTC	CASSYSSYRAQETQYF
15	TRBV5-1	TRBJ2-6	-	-	TGCGCCAGCAGCCCGACGGCTGCCGAGGCCAACGTCCTGACTTTC	CASSPTAAEANVLTF
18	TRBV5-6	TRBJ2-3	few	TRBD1	TGTGCCAGCAGCCCGGGACAGGCGCGAAGGAGTTTTGCAGATACGCAGTATTTT	CASSPGQARRSFADTQYF